The 10 T cell receptor beta chains below all came from one sample that was sequenced in a study of T cell repertoires in ileal Crohn's disease. Clones were sequenced by immunoSEQ multiplex PCR, and TCRdb holds only the in-frame ones, with some missing. Among some 28,000 clones listed, roughly 81% were seen once. Specimen: ileal tissue. These receptors were taken from an adult with Crohn's disease.

The V and J genes are TRBV6-6 and TRBJ2-2; 10 bases agree with TRBD1. This CDR3 has 14 residues. Germline V gives CDR1 MNHNY, CDR2 SVGAGI (reference sequence). Losses at the gene ends were 6 bases for V and 7 bases for J; bases not matched to a gene: 5. CDR3 nucleotides: TGTGCCAGCAGGGGGACAGGGGCGGTCGGGGAGCTGTTTTTT. Translated, it gives CASRGTGAVGELFF.

The chain carries TRBV10-3 and TRBJ2-2; 7 positions agree with TRBD1. The CDR3 covers 14 residues. Losses at the gene ends were 6 bases for V and 5 bases for J; bases not matched to a gene: 6. The germline V gene has CDR1 ENHRY and CDR2 SYGVKD. The CDR3 protein is CAIRQTGRTGELFF. Here the CDR3 DNA reads TGTGCCATCAGACAGACAGGGCGGACCGGGGAGCTGTTTTTT.

In this sample, this clone turned up once. This sequence joins TRBV11-2 and TRBJ2-7; possible D gene TRBD1, 8 bases. Trimming removed 4 bases at V and 3 bases at J, with 22 bases between. The CDR3 is made up of 17 amino acids. Per the germline V gene, CDR1 is SGHAT and CDR2 is FQNNGV. The CDR3 nucleotides are TGTGCCAGCAGCTCTAACAGGGGGACTACATCAAACTACGAGCAGTACTTC. As protein: CASSSNRGTTSNYEQYF. The variable domain in full, with the rest retrieved from reference TRBV11-2 and TRBJ2-7, is EAGVAQSPRYKIIEKRQSVAFWCNPISGHATLYWYQQILGQGPKLLIQFQNNGVVDDSQLPKDRFSAERLKGVDSTLKIQPAKLEDSAVYLCASSSNRGTTSNYEQYFGPGTRLTVT.

This clone was counted once. The chain links TRBV7-8 to TRBJ2-3, with D tentatively TRBD2 (5 bases). Germline CDR1 reads SGHVS; CDR2 reads FQNEAQ. Trimming cost V 0 bases and J 13 bases, with 11 bases left between them. The CDR3 sequence is 12 residues long. The CDR3 spells CASSLAGELEYF. The CDR3 DNA sequence: TGTGCCAGCAGCTTAGCTGGGGAGCTGGAGTATTTT.

The chain couples TRBV7-9 to TRBJ2-1; D possibly corresponds to TRBD2 (6 bases). The germline gives CDR1 SEHNR, CDR2 FQNEAQ (reference sequence). The CDR3 runs 15 residues. V was trimmed by 3 bases and J by 10 bases, leaving 19 bases between them. CDR3 sequence (DNA): TGTGCCAGCAGCTTGAGTAGTCTAGCGTCAAGCGAGCAGTTCTTC. Encoded protein: CASSLSSLASSEQFF.

This clone was counted between two and nine times. The rearrangement joins TRBV10-3 to TRBJ2-7, with 9 bases fitting TRBD1. With V trimmed by 11 bases and J by 1 base, 9 bases remained unmatched. CDR1 is ENHRY and CDR2 is SYGVKD in the germline V gene. The CDR3 covers 14 residues. In DNA, the CDR3 is TGTGCCGGGTCCGGGACAGGGACTTCCTACGAGCAGTACTTC. Translation gives CAGSGTGTSYEQYF.

The chain carries TRBV10-3 and TRBJ1-1; 7 nucleotides match TRBD1. V was clipped by 6 bases and J by 1 base; unmatched bases: 5. The CDR3 loop spans 14 amino acids. The germline CDR1 and CDR2 sequences are ENHRY and SYGVKD. CDR3 region: CAIRGQTQNTEAFF. CDR3 coding DNA: TGTGCCATCAGGGGACAGACTCAGAACACTGAAGCTTTCTTT.

The chain joins TRBV7-9 to TRBJ1-1; D is uncertain. Germline V gene data show CDR1 as SEHNR and CDR2 as FQNEAQ (reference sequence). The length of the CDR3 is 12 residues. V was shortened by 4 bases and J by 5 bases, with 8 bases between the two germline ends. In nucleotides, the CDR3 is TGTGCCAGCAGCTCTCTTAGTACTGAAGCTTTCTTT. Translated: CASSSLSTEAFF.

This clone is a singleton in its sample. The genes are TRBV11-2 and TRBJ1-1; 7 nucleotides match TRBD1. V gave up 5 bases and J gave up 4 bases; unmatched junction bases: 4. CDR3 length: 13 amino acids. Per germline, CDR1 SGHAT and CDR2 FQNNGV. CDR3 sequence reads: CASSRQGGTEAFF. Here the CDR3 DNA reads TGTGCCAGCAGCCGACAGGGAGGCACTGAAGCTTTCTTT.

The V gene is TRBV27, the J gene TRBJ1-5, with 8 positions matching TRBD1. V trimming: 6 bases; J trimming: 4 bases; junction bases outside the gene matches: 11. CDR1 and CDR2 from the germline V gene are MNHEY and SMNVEV (reference sequence). The CDR3 is 16 amino acids. The CDR3 here is CASRTLGQGPNQPQHF. In nucleotides, the CDR3 is TGTGCCAGCAGGACGTTAGGACAGGGCCCAAATCAGCCCCAGCATTTT.